These T cell receptor beta chains were read from a single sample in a study of CD8+CD57+ T cells in acquired aplastic anemia. TCRdb reprocessed the reads with MiXCR, giving one entry per CDR3 protein. This table has roughly 250,000 distinct CDR3 sequences, around 82% appearing once. The material sequenced was sorted CD4+, CD8+, or CD8+CD57+ T cells (not recorded which) from PBMCs. Receptor source: a human donor with aplastic anemia. Both conserved end residues are part of each CDR3. The D gene is left open where the match is weak. The size of a clone is reported for some rows only, either as once, few or many, or as a class for expanded clones.

TRBJ2-1 | . | TRBV7-9 | TRBD2 | CASSFQRSGGSEQFF | TGTGCCAGCAGCTTTCAAAGAAGCGGGGGGAGCGAGCAGTTCTTC
TRBJ2-5 | . | TRBV7-9 | . | CASSLVPSELTFDF | TGTGCCAGCAGCTTAGTACCCAGCGAGCTGACTTTTGACTTC
TRBJ1-6 | . | TRBV7-2 | . | CASSLRQDNSPLHF | TGTGCCAGCAGCTTAAGACAGGATAATTCACCCCTCCACTTT
TRBJ2-3 | . | TRBV7-9 | . | CASSFERSGRGDEYF | TGTGCCAGCAGCTTCGAAAGAAGCGGAAGAGGCGATGAGTATTTT
TRBJ2-5 | few | TRBV5-4 | . | CATSSSSAQETQYF | TGTGCCACCAGCAGTAGTTCCGCCCAAGAGACCCAGTACTTC
TRBJ2-1 | . | TRBV11-3 | TRBD1 | CASSSDRGNEQFF | TGTGCCAGCAGTTCAGACAGGGGCAATGAGCAGTTCTTC
TRBJ2-1 | few | TRBV11-2 | TRBD2 | CASSLFGGTTDTQFF | TGTGCCAGCAGCTTATTCGGGGGGACGACAGATACGCAGTTCTTC
TRBJ2-2 | . | TRBV11-2 | . | CASSLDPWELFF | TGTGCCAGCAGCTTAGATCCTTGGGAGCTGTTTTTT
TRBJ2-6 | few | TRBV9 | . | CASSVGSDTQYFLTF | TGTGCCAGCAGCGTAGGTTCCGATACGCAGTATTTTCTGACTTTC
TRBJ2-2 | . | TRBV24-1 | TRBD1 | CATSDEDRGDTGELFF | TGTGCCACCAGTGATGAGGACAGGGGGGACACCGGGGAGCTGTTTTTT
TRBJ2-1 | . | TRBV24-1 | TRBD2 | CATSVGTSGGGNEQFF | TGTGCCACCAGTGTAGGGACTAGCGGGGGGGGCAATGAGCAGTTCTTC
TRBJ1-2 | . | TRBV2 | . | CASGHGRTDTQNF | TGCGCCAGCGGCCACGGGCGCACAGATACGCAGAATTTC
TRBJ2-1 | . | TRBV7-2 | . | CASSDGGGREQFF | TGTGCCAGCAGTGATGGGGGGGGCCGTGAGCAGTTCTTC